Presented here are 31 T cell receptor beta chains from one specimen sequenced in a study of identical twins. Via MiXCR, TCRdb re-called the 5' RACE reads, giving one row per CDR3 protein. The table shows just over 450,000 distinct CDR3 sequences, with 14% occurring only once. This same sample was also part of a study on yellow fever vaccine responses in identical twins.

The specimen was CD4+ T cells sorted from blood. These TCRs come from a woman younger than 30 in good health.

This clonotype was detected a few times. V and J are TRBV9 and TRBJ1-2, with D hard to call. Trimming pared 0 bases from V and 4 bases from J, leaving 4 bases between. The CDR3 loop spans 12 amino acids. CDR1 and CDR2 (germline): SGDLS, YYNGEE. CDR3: CASSVGVYGYTF. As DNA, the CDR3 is TGTGCCAGCAGCGTAGGCGTCTATGGCTACACCTTC.

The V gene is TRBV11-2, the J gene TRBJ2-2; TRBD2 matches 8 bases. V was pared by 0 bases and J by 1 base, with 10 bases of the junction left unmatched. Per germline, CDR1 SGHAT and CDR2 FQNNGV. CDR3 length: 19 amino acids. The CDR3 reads CASSLDPRGAGGNTGELFF. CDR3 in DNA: TGTGCCAGCAGCTTAGACCCCCGAGGCGCGGGAGGGAACACCGGGGAGCTGTTTTTT.

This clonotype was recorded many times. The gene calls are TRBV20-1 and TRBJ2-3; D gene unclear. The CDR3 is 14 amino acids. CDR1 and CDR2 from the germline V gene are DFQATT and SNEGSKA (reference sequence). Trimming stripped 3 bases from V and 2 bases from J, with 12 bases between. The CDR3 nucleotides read TGCAGTGCTAGTTTCGGCAGTGCCACAGATACGCAGTATTTT. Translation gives CSASFGSATDTQYF.

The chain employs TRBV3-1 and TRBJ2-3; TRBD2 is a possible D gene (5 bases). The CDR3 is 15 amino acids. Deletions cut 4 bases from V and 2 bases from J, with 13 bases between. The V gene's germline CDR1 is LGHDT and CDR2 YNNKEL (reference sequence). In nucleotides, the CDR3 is TGTGCCAGCAGCCCCCGACTACGGAACACAGATACGCAGTATTTT. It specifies CASSPRLRNTDTQYF.

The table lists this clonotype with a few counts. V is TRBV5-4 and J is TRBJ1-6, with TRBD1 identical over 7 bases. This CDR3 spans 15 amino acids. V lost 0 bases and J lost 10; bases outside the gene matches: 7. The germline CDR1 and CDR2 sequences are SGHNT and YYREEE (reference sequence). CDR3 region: CASSLGVAGGSPLHF. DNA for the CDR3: TGTGCCAGCAGCTTGGGGGTGGCAGGGGGATCACCCCTCCACTTT.

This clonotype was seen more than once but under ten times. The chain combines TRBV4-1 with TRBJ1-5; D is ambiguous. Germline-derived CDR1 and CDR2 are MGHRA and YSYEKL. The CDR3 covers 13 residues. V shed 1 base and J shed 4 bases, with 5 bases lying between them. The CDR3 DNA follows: TGCGCCAGCAGCCAAGTATTGAATCAGCCCCAGCATTTT. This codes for CASSQVLNQPQHF.

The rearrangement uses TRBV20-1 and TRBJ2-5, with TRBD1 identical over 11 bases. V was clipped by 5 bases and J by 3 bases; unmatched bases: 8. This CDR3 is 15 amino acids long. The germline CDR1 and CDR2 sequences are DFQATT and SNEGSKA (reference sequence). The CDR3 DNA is TGCAGTGCTGGACGACCGGGACAGGGGGAAGAGACCCAGTACTTC. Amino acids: CSAGRPGQGEETQYF.

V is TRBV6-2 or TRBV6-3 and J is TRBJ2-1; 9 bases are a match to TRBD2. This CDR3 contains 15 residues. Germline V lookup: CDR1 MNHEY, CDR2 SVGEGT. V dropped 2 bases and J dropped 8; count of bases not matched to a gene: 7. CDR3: CASSYAVAGAYEQFF. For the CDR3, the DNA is TGTGCCAGCAGTTACGCGGTAGCGGGAGCGTATGAGCAGTTCTTC.

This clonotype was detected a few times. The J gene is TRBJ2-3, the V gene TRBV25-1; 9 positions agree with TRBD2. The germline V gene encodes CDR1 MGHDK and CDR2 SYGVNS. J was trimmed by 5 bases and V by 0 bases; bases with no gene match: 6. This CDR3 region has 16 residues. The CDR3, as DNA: TGTGCCAGCAGTGAATACTTCGGACTAGCGATAGATACGCAGTATTTT. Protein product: CASSEYFGLAIDTQYF.

In DNA form, the CDR3 reads TGTGCCAGCAGGGCTTTAGGGATTAATCAGCCCCAGCATTTT. Protein product: CASRALGINQPQHF. The chain recombines TRBV6-1 with TRBJ1-5; D call uncertain. The CDR3 runs 14 residues. Trimming removed 6 bases at V and 4 bases at J, with 13 bases between. Germline V gives CDR1 MNHNS, CDR2 SASEGT.

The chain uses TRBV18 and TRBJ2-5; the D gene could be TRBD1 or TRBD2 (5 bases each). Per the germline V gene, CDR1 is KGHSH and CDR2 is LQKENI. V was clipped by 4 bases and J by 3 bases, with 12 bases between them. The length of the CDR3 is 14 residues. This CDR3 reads CASSHRDGKETQYF. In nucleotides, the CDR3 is TGTGCCAGCTCACACCGGGACGGAAAAGAGACCCAGTACTTC. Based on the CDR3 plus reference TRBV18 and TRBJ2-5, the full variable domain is NAGVMQNPRHLVRRRGQEARLRCSPMKGHSHVYWYRQLPEEGLKFMVYLQKENIIDESGMPKERFSAEFPKEGPSILRIQQVVRGDSAAYFCASSHRDGKETQYFGPGTRLLVL.

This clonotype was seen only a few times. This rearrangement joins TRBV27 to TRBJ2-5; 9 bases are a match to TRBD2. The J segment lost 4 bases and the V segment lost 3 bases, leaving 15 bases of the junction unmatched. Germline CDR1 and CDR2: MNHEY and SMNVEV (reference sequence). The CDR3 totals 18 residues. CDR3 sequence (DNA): TGTGCCAGCAGTTTTGGGCGGGGGGGCATACCCCGGGGAGAGACCCAGTACTTC. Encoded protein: CASSFGRGGIPRGETQYF.

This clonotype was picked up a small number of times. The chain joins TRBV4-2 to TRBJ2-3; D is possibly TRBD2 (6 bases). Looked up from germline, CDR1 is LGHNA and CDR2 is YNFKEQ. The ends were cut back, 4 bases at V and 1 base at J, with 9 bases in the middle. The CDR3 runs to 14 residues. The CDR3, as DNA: TGTGCCAGCAGCCCCGGGGAGGGCACAGATACGCAGTATTTT. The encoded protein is CASSPGEGTDTQYF.

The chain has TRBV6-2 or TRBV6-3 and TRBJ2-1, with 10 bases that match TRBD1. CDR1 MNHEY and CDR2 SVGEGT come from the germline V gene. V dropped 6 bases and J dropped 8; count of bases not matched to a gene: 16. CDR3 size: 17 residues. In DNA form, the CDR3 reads TGTGCCAGCAGCTACGCCTTGGGGACAGGGGTTATCGATGAGCAGTTCTTC. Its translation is CASSYALGTGVIDEQFF.

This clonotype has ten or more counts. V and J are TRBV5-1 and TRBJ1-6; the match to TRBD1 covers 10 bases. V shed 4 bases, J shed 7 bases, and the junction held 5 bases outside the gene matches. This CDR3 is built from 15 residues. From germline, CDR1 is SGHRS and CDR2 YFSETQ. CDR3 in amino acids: CASSTWTGGNSPLHF. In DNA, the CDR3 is TGCGCCAGCAGCACTTGGACAGGGGGGAATTCACCCCTCCACTTT.

This chain's CDR3 is CASSEIIDTQYF. In DNA, the CDR3 is TGTGCCAGCAGCGAAATTATAGATACGCAGTATTTT. The chain joins TRBV14 to TRBJ2-3; D call uncertain. The length of the CDR3 is 12 residues. Germline CDR1 is SGHDN and CDR2 is FVKESK. With 5 bases removed from V and 5 bases from J, the gap between germline ends came to 8 bases.

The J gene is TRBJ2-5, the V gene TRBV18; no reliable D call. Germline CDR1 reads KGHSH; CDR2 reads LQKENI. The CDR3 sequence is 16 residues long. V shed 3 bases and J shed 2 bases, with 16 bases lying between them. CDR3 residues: CASSPPTVYKQETQYF. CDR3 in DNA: TGTGCCAGCTCACCCCCCACCGTCTACAAACAAGAGACCCAGTACTTC.

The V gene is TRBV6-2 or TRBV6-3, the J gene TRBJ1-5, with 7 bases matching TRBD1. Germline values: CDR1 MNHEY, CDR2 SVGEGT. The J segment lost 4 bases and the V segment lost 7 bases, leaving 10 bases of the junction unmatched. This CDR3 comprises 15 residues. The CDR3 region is CASTRIGTDNQPQHF. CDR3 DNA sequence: TGTGCCAGCACCCGCATTGGGACAGATAATCAGCCCCAGCATTTT.

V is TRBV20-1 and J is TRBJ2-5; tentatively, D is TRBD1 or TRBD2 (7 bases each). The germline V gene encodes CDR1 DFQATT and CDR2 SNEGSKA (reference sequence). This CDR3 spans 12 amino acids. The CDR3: CTMGTAGETQYF. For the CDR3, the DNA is TGCACCATGGGGACAGCGGGGGAGACCCAGTACTTC.

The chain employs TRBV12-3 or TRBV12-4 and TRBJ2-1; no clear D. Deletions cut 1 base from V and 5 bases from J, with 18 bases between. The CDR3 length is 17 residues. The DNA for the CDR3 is TGTGCCAGCAGTTTAGATTCGTTCGGGTTAGCCGACAATGAGCAGTTCTTC. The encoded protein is CASSLDSFGLADNEQFF.

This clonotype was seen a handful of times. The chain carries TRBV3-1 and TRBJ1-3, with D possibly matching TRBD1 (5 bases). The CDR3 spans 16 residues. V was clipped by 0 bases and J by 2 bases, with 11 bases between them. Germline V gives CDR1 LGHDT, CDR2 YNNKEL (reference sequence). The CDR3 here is CASSQDLAGTGNTIYF. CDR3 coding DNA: TGTGCCAGCAGCCAAGATCTGGCAGGGACTGGAAACACCATATATTTT.

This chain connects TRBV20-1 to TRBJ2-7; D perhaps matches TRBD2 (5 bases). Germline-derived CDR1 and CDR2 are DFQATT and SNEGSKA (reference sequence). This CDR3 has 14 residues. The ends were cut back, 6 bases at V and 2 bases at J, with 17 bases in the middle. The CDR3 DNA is TGCAGTGCCATGGACCCGAGAGGGACCTACGAGCAGTACTTC. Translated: CSAMDPRGTYEQYF.

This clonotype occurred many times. The CDR3 is CASSQWTGFDEQYF. The CDR3 nucleotides are TGTGCCAGCAGTCAATGGACAGGGTTCGACGAGCAGTACTTC. V usage is TRBV6-2 or TRBV6-3 and J usage is TRBJ2-7, with 8 positions matching TRBD1. The CDR3 contains 14 residues. J was trimmed by 5 bases and V by 5 bases; bases with no gene match: 8. The germline CDR1 and CDR2 sequences are MNHEY and SVGEGT.

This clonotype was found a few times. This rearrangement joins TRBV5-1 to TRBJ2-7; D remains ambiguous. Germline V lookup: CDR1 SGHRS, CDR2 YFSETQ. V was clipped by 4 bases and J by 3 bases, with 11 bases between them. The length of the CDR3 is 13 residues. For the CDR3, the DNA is TGCGCCAGCAGCCCGAATTCGGACTACGAGCAGTACTTC. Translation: CASSPNSDYEQYF.

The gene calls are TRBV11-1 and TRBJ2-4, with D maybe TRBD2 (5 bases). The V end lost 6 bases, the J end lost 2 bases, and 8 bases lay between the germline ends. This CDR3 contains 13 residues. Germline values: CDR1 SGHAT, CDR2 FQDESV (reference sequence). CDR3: CASSGGSKNIQYF. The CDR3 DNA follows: TGTGCCAGCAGTGGAGGTTCCAAAAACATTCAGTACTTC.

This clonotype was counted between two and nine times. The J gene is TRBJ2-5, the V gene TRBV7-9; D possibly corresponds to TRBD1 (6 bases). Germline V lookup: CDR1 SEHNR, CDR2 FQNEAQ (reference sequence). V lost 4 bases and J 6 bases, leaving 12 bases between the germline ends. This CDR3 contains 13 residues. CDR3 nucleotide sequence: TGTGCCAGCAGCTCAGCAGGGGTCAAGACCCAGTACTTC. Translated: CASSSAGVKTQYF.

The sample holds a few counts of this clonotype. The CDR3 is CASSQSGRDTGELFF. CDR3 coding DNA: TGCGCCAGCAGTCAATCGGGCAGGGACACCGGGGAGCTGTTTTTT. The V call is TRBV23-1, the J call TRBJ2-2; possibly TRBD1 for D (5 bases). TRBV23-1 is an ORF for which the function is uncertain. V was trimmed by 0 bases and J by 3 bases, leaving 8 bases between them. This CDR3 has 15 amino acids.

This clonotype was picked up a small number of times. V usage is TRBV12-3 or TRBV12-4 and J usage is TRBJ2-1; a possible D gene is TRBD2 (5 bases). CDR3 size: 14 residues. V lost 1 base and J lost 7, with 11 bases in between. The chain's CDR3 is CASSLGGRGNEQFF. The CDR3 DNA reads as TGTGCCAGCAGTTTAGGAGGGAGAGGGAATGAGCAGTTCTTC.

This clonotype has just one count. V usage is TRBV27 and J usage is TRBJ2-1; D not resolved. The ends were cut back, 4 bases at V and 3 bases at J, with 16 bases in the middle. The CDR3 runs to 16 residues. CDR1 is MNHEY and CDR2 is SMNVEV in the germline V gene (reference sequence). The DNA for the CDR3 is TGTGCCAGCAGTTCCCTCCTGCTGGGGAACTACAATGAGCAGTTCTTC. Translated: CASSSLLLGNYNEQFF.

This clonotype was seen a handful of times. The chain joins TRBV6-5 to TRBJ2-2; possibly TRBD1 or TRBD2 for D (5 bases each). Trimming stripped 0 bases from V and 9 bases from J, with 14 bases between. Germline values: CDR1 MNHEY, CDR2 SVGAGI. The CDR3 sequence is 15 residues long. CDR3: CASSYSILGTRELFF. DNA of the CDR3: TGTGCCAGCAGTTACTCGATCCTAGGGACGAGGGAGCTGTTTTTT.

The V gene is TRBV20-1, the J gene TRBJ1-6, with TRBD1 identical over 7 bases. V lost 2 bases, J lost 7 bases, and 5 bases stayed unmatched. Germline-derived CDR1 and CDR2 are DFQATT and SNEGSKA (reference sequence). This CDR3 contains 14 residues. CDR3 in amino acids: CSARKGAGNSPLHF. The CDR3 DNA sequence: TGCAGTGCTAGAAAGGGGGCAGGGAATTCACCCCTCCACTTT.